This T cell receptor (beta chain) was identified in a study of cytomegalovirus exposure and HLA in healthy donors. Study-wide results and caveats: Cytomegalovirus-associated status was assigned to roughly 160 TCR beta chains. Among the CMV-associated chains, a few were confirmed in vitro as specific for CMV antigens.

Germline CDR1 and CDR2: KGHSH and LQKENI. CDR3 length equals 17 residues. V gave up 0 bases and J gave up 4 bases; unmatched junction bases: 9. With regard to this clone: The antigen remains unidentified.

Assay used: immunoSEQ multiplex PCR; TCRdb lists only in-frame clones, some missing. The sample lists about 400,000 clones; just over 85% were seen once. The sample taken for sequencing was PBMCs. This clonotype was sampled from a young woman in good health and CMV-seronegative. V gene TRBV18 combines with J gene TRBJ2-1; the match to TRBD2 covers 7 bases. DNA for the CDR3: TGTGCCAGCTCACCACCAGCGGGGCCGGACCGGTACAATGAGCAGTTCTTC. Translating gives CASSPPAGPDRYNEQFF.